This T cell receptor (beta chain) came from a study of cytomegalovirus exposure and HLA in healthy donors. A multiplex PCR was run with 60 Vbeta primers and 13 Jbeta primers. Sequenced by immunoSEQ multiplex PCR; TCRdb stores in-frame clones only, minus some. Of 100,000 to 150,000 clones listed, 15% were seen once; the top ten hold 1.9%. General study findings and limits: Later analysis associated a missense DCLRE1C variant with TCR beta V- and J-gene trimming. It was confirmed in vitro that a few of the CMV-associated chains were specific for CMV antigens. What a later analysis reportedly showed was that an Asian-associated ancestry cluster had fewer N-insertions than the 666-donor mean.

The germline V and J ends were trimmed by 0 bases and 2 bases, with 11 bases remaining between them. This CDR3 has 15 residues. Germline V lookup: CDR1 SGDLS, CDR2 YYNGEE. Those who donated were healthy bone marrow donors. The table lists this clone with a few counts. Its cognate antigen is unknown. The TCR originated in a young woman in good health and CMV-seronegative. The sample consisted of PBMCs. The V and J genes are TRBV9 and TRBJ2-5; D not certain. The CDR3 sequence: CASSVASREQETQYF. For the CDR3, the DNA is TGTGCCAGCAGCGTAGCATCAAGAGAACAAGAGACCCAGTACTTC.